Below, 8 T cell receptor beta chains from the same sample are listed, as sequenced in a study of neoadjuvant anti-PD-1 for oral cavity cancer. Method: immunoSEQ multiplex PCR; TCRdb's copy keeps in-frame clones and lacks some. The table has over 7,000 clones, over 65% seen once. The material sequenced was PBMCs, taken before nivolumab (anti-PD-1) treatment. These receptors were taken from a person between 40 and 85 years old with oral cavity squamous cell carcinoma.

The rearrangement uses TRBV5-5 and TRBJ1-1; no clear D. The length of the CDR3 is 14 residues. The germline V gene has CDR1 SGHKS and CDR2 YYEKEE (reference sequence). Trimming shortened V by 4 bases and J by 1 base, and 11 bases separated the two germline ends. DNA of the CDR3: TGTGCCAGCAGCCTTGGCGGGGAGAACACTGAAGCTTTCTTT. This translates into CASSLGGENTEAFF.

This chain connects TRBV5-8 to TRBJ2-2; D is possibly TRBD1 (6 bases). V lost 6 bases, J lost 2 bases, and 17 bases lay in between. The CDR3 has 16 amino acids. Per germline, CDR1 SGHTS and CDR2 YDEGEE. DNA of the CDR3: TGTGCCAGCAACGACTGGACAGCTACCAACACCGGGGAGCTGTTTTTT. This encodes CASNDWTATNTGELFF.

The rearrangement uses TRBV5-6 and TRBJ1-4, with D possibly being TRBD1 (5 bases). The germline V gene encodes CDR1 SGHDT and CDR2 YYEEEE. V was shortened by 4 bases and J by 7 bases, with 11 bases between the two germline ends. The CDR3 has 13 amino acids. This CDR3 reads CASSAGGSEKLFF. In DNA form, the CDR3 reads TGTGCCAGCAGCGCGGGGGGGAGTGAAAAACTGTTTTTT.

In nucleotides, the CDR3 is TGCGCCAGCAGCTTCAACCCCAGGGAAGCCGGGGAGCTGTTTTTT. It translates to CASSFNPREAGELFF. J is TRBJ2-2 and V is TRBV4-3, with a weak D call TRBD1 (5 bases). Germline values: CDR1 LGHNA, CDR2 YSLEER. The CDR3 extends over 15 amino acids. Trimming cost V 5 bases and J 6 bases, with 16 bases left between them.

The V gene is TRBV7-9, the J gene TRBJ1-1; the match to TRBD1 covers 7 bases. CDR1 SEHNR and CDR2 FQNEAQ come from the germline V gene (reference sequence). The V gene end was trimmed by 4 bases and the J gene end by 5 bases; junction bases not matched to a gene: 7. The CDR3 has 14 amino acids. The CDR3 DNA follows: TGTGCCAGCAGCTGGACAGGCCCGGGGACTGAAGCTTTCTTT. It translates to CASSWTGPGTEAFF.

This clone came up a few times. The chain is built from TRBV9 and TRBJ1-6, with unresolved D. The CDR3 runs to 17 residues. V was shortened by 4 bases and J by 0 bases, with 14 bases between the two germline ends. CDR1 is SGDLS, CDR2 YYNGEE, per germline. Here the CDR3 reads CASSTRSGSSYNSPLHF. The CDR3 DNA follows: TGTGCCAGCAGCACGAGATCCGGCAGCTCCTATAATTCACCCCTCCACTTT.

The count of this clone is one. The chain is built from TRBV4-1 and TRBJ2-2; tentative D call: TRBD2 (7 bases). Germline V lookup: CDR1 MGHRA, CDR2 YSYEKL. CDR3 length: 15 residues. Deletions cut 1 base from V and 7 bases from J, with 13 bases between. The CDR3 DNA reads TGCGCCAGCAGCCAAGTCGGGGGGCTCGTCGGGGAGCTGTTTTTT. It codes for CASSQVGGLVGELFF.

The rearrangement uses TRBV4-1 and TRBJ1-2, with 10 positions matching TRBD1. Per the germline V gene, CDR1 is MGHRA and CDR2 is YSYEKL. Trimming cost V 2 bases and J 6 bases; bases outside gene matches: 6. The CDR3 runs to 15 residues. CDR3 in amino acids: CASSQNPGQGNGYTF. DNA of the CDR3: TGCGCCAGCAGCCAAAATCCGGGACAGGGGAATGGCTACACCTTC.